The present T cell receptor (beta chain) was sequenced within a study of TIL therapy for anti-PD-1-resistant metastatic lung cancer. Across the whole study: Tumor harvest preceded PD-1/PD-L1 blockade, followed by nivolumab treatment. Most patients had lung adenocarcinoma. General observations from the study: The cohort had more treatment-naive, never-smoker and oncogene-addicted patients than typical.

Of note for this clone: The target antigen is unknown.

The CDR3 spans 14 residues. Germline V CDR1 and CDR2: SGHTA, FQGNSA. Germline trimming cut 5 bases from V and 7 bases from J; bases unmatched to any gene: 4. Time point indicated: pre-treatment sample, taken before nivolumab and TIL therapy. The immunoSEQ assay was v3. Data came from immunoSEQ multiplex PCR; TCRdb stores just in-frame clones and leaves some out. The data show more than 45,000 clones, with 87% seen just once and 2.5% to 3% held by the top ten. The material sequenced was blood, taken at baseline. The chain employs TRBV7-2 and TRBJ1-5; 11 bases map to TRBD1. The receptor was isolated from a person between 25 and 80 years old with non-small cell lung cancer. The CDR3: CASSTRDRGQPQHF. DNA for the CDR3: TGTGCCAGCAGCACACGGGACAGGGGGCAGCCCCAGCATTTT.